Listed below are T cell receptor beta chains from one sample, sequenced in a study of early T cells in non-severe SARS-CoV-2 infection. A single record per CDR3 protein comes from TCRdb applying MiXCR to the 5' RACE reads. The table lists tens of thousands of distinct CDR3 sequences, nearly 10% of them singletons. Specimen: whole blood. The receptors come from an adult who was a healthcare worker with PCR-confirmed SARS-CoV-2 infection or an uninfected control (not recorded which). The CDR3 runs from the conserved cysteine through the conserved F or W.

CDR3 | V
CSVEALGNGYTF | TRBV29-1
CASSQDVLAGDTYNEQFF | TRBV4-3
CSASQGRSTEQYF | TRBV20-1
CASSEGQGEETQYF | TRBV2
CASSLLVPGELFF | TRBV12-3/TRBV12-4
CASSYNHQGVNEQFF | TRBV6-5
CASSPRGYEQYF | TRBV18
CSVVFFSAGGTFF | TRBV29-1
CASSYGGSYNEQFF | TRBV6-2/TRBV6-3
CASSVFSGGILDTQYF | TRBV9
CASSEGRTNTGELFF | TRBV6-4
CSVVSTDTQYF | TRBV29-1
CAIGEGYTEAFF | TRBV10-3
CASSLPSYEQYF | TRBV28
CASSLRGNEKLFF | TRBV5-4
CSISGGPIGGGYTF | TRBV29-1
CSVEGPLPQHF | TRBV29-1
CASSLRGYTGELFF | TRBV7-3
CAISGGGNSYNSPLHF | TRBV10-3
CSASPPLANGETQYF | TRBV20-1
CASSHRPYSSGELFF | TRBV3-1
CASIPGVGGEGDTQYF | TRBV12-3/TRBV12-4
CASSSTGINEKLFF | TRBV5-1
CASRRTGNSYNEQFF | TRBV27
CASRIQGALENYGYTF | TRBV27
CSASGTGLAQYF | TRBV20-1